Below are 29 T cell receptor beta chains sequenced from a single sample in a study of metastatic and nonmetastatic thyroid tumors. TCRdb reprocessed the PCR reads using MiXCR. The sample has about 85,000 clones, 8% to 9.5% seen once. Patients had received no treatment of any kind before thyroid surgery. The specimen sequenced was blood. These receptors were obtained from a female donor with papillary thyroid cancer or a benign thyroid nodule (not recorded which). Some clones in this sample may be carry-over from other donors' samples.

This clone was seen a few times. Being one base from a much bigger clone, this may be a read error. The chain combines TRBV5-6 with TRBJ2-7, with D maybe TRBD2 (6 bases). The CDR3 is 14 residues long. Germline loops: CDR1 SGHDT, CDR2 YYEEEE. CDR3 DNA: TGTGTCAGCAGCTTGGCCGGGGGTAAGTACGAGCAGTACTTC. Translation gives CVSSLAGGKYEQYF.

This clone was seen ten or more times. CDR3 protein: CASSLFPGQGNEKLFF. In nucleotides, the CDR3 is TGCGCCAGCAGCCTCTTTCCGGGACAGGGGAATGAAAAACTGTTTTTT. This chain uses TRBV4-1 with TRBJ1-4; 10 nucleotides agree with TRBD1. This CDR3 spans 16 amino acids. The germline gives CDR1 MGHRA, CDR2 YSYEKL. V lost 4 bases and J lost 5; bases outside the gene matches: 7.

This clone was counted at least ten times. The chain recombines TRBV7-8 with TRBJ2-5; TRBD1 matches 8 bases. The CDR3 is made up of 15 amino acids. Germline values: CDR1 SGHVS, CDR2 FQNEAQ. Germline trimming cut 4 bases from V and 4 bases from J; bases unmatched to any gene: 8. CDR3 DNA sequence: TGTGCCAGCAGCTCCCGGGACAGGCTAGTAGAGACCCAGTACTTC. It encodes CASSSRDRLVETQYF.

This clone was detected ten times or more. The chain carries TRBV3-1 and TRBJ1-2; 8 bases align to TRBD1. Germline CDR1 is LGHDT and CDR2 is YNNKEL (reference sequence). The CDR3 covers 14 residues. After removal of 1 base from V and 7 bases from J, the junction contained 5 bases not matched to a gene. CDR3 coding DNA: TGTGCCAGCAGCCAAGGGGTGACAGGGGTTGGCTACACCTTC. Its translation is CASSQGVTGVGYTF.

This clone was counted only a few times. The CDR3 DNA follows: TGTGCCAGCAGCACCCAAGGGCGGGGGGGCAATCAGCCCCAGCATTTT. Its protein product is CASSTQGRGGNQPQHF. The V call is TRBV6-1, the J call TRBJ1-5; D perhaps matches TRBD1 (5 bases). The CDR3 totals 16 residues. Germline values: CDR1 MNHNS, CDR2 SASEGT. The V and J ends lost 6 bases and 2 bases respectively, with 17 bases between them.

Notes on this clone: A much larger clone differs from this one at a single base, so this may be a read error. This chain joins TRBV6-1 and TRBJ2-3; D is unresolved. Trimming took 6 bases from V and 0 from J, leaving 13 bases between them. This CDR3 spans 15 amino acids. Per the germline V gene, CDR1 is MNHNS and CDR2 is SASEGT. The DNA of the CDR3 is TGTGCCAGCAGGCGGAAGGACCCTAGCACAGATACGCAGTATTTT. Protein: CASRRKDPSTDTQYF.

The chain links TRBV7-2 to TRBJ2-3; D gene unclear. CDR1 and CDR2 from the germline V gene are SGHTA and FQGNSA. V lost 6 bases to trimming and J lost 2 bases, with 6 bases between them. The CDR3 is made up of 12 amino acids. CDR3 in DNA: TGTGCCAGCAGTCGTTACACAGATACGCAGTATTTT. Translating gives CASSRYTDTQYF.

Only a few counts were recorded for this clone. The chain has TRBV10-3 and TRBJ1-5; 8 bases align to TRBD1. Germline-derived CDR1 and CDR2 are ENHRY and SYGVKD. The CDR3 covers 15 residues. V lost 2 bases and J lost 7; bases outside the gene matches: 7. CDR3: CAISERGQVGQPQHF. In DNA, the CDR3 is TGTGCCATCAGTGAGAGGGGACAGGTTGGCCAGCCCCAGCATTTT.

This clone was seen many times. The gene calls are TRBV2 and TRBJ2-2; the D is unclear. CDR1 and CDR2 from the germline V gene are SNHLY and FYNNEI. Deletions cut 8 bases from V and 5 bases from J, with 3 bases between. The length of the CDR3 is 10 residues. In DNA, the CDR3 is TGTGCCAGCGGTACCGGGGAGCTGTTTTTT. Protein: CASGTGELFF.

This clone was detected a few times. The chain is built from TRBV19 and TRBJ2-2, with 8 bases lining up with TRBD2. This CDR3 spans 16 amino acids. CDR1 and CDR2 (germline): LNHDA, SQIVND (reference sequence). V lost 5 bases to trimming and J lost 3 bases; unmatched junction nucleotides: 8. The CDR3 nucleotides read TGTGCCAGTAGTCCTATAGCGGGGTCTTACACCGGGGAGCTGTTTTTT. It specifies CASSPIAGSYTGELFF.

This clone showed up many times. The CDR3 nucleotides are TGCGCCAGCAGCTTGGGGGGCCCCGGGACAGGGGGCATAGCGAGTACTGAAGCTTTCTTT. Its translation: CASSLGGPGTGGIASTEAFF. The chain recombines TRBV5-1 with TRBJ1-1; 12 bases agree with TRBD1. CDR1 is SGHRS and CDR2 is YFSETQ in the germline V gene. V trimming: 0 bases; J trimming: 5 bases; junction bases outside the gene matches: 17. The CDR3 is made up of 20 amino acids. Full variable domain (remainder filled in from reference TRBV5-1 and TRBJ1-1): KAGVTQTPRYLIKTRGQQVTLSCSPISGHRSVSWYQQTPGQGLQFLFEYFSETQRNKGNFPGRFSGRQFSNSRSEMNVSTLELGDSALYLCASSLGGPGTGGIASTEAFFGQGTRLTVV.

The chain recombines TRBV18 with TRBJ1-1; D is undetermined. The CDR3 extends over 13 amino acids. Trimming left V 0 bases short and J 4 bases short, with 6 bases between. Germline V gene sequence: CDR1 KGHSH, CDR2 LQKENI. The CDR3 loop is CASSPPLLTEAFF. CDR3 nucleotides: TGTGCCAGCTCACCACCCCTACTCACTGAAGCTTTCTTT.

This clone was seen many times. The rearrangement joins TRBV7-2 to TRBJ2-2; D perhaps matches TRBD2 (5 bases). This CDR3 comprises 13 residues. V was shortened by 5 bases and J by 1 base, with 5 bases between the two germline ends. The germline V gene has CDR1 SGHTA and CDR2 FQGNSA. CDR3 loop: CASSAGNTGELFF. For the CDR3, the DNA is TGTGCCAGCAGCGCGGGGAACACCGGGGAGCTGTTTTTT.

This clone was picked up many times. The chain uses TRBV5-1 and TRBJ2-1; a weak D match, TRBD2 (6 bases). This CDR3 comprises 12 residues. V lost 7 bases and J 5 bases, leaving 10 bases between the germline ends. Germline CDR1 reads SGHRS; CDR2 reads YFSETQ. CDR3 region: CASGASDNEQFF. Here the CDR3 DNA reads TGCGCCAGCGGGGCTAGCGACAATGAGCAGTTCTTC.

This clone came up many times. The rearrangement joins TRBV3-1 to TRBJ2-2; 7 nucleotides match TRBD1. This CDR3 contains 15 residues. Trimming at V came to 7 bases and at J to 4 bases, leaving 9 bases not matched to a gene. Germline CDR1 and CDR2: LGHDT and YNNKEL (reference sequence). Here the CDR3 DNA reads TGTGCCAGCAACTTACAGGGGTCCGGCACCGGGGAGCTGTTTTTT. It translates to CASNLQGSGTGELFF.

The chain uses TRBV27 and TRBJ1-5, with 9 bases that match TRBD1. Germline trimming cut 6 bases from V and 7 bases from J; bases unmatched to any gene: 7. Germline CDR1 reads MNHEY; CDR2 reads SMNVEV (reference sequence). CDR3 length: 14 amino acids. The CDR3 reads CASSLQGAGQPQHF. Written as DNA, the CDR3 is TGTGCCAGCAGCCTACAGGGGGCAGGCCAGCCCCAGCATTTT.

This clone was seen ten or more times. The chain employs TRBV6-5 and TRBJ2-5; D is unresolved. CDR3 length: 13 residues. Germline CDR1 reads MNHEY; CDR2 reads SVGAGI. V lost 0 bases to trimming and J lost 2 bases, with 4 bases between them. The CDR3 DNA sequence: TGTGCCAGCAGTTACTCGGAGCAAGAGACCCAGTACTTC. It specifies CASSYSEQETQYF.

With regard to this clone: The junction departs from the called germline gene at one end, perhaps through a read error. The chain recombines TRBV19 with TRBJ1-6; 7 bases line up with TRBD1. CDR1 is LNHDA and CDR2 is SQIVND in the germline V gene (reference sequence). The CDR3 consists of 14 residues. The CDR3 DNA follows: TGTGCCAGCAGACCAGGGGGAACTAATTCACCTCTCCACTTT. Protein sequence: CASRPGGTNSPLHF.

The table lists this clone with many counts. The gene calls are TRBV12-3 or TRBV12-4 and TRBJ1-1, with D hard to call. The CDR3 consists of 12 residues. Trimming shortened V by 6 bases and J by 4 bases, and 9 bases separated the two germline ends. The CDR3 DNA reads TGTGCCAGCAGCCGGAGGGCCACTGAAGCTTTCTTT. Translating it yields CASSRRATEAFF.

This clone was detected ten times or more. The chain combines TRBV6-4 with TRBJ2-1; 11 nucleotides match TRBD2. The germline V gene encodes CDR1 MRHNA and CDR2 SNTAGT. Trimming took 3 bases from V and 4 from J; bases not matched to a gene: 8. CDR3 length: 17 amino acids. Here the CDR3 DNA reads TGTGCCAGCAGTGAACCCATAGCGGGGGGGCCTTACAATGAGCAGTTCTTC. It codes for CASSEPIAGGPYNEQFF.

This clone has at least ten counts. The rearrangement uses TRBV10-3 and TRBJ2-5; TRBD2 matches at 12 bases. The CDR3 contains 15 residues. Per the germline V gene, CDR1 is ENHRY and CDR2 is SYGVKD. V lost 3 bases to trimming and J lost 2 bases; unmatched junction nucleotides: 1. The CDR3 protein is CAISDLAGGQETQYF. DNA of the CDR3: TGTGCCATCAGTGATCTAGCGGGGGGGCAAGAGACCCAGTACTTC.

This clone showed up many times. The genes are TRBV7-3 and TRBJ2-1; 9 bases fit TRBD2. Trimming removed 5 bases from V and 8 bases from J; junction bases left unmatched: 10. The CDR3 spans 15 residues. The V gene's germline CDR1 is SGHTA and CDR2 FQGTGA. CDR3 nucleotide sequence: TGTGCCAGCAGCAACTTAGCGGGGGTTAGCGATGAGCAGTTCTTC. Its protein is CASSNLAGVSDEQFF.

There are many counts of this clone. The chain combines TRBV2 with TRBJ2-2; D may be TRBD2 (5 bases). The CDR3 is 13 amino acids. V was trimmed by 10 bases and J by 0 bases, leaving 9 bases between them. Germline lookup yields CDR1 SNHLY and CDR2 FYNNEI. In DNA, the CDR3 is TGTGCCACCACACTAGCGAACACCGGGGAGCTGTTTTTT. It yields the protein CATTLANTGELFF.

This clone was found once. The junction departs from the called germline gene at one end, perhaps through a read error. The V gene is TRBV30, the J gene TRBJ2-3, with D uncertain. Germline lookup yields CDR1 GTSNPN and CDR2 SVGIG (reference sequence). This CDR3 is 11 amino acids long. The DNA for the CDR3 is TGTGCCTGGCTGAACCTGGTTACGCAGTACTTT. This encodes CAWLNLVTQYF.

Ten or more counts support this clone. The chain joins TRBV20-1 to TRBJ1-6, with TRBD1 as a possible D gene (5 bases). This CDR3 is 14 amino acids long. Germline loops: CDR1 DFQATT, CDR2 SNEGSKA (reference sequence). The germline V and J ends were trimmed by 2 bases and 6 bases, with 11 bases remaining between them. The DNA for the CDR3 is TGCAGTGCTAGATCCCAGGGACCTAATTCACCCCTCCACTTT. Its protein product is CSARSQGPNSPLHF.

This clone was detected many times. For the CDR3, the DNA is TGCGCCAGCAGGCCGGGACTTTTGAACACTGAAGCTTTCTTT. As protein: CASRPGLLNTEAFF. This chain uses TRBV10-2 with TRBJ1-1, with D possibly TRBD1 on 5 matching bases. CDR1 is WSHSY and CDR2 is SAAADI in the germline V gene. The CDR3 is 14 amino acids. Deletions cut 6 bases from V and 0 bases from J, with 11 bases between.

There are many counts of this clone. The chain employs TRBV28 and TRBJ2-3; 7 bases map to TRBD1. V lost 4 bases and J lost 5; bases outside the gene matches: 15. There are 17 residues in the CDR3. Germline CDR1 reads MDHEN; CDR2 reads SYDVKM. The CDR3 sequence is CASSSNPPGTDGDTQYF. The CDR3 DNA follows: TGTGCCAGCAGTTCAAACCCTCCAGGGACAGATGGAGATACGCAGTATTTT.

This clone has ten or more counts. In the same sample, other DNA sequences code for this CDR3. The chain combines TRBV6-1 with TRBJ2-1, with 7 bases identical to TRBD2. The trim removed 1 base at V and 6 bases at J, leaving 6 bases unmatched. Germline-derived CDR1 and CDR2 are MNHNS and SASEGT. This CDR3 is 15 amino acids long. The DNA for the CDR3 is TGTGCCAGCAGTGAAGGACTAGCAGGGTCCAATGAGCAGTTCTTC. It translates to CASSEGLAGSNEQFF.

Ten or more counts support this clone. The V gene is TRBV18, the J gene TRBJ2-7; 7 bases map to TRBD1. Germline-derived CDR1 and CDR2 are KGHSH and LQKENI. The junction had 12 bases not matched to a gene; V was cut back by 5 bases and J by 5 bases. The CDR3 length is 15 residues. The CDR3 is CASSVRGQVLDEQYF. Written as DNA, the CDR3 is TGTGCCAGCTCAGTTAGAGGACAGGTTCTGGACGAGCAGTACTTC. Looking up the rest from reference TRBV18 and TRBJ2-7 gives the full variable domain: NAGVMQNPRHLVRRRGQEARLRCSPMKGHSHVYWYRQLPEEGLKFMVYLQKENIIDESGMPKERFSAEFPKEGPSILRIQQVVRGDSAAYFCASSVRGQVLDEQYFGPGTRLTVT.